This T cell receptor (beta chain) emerged from a study of shared clonotypes between healthy human individuals. The CDR3 sequence is 18 residues long. Germline V gene data show CDR1 as MNHEY and CDR2 as SMNVEV (reference sequence). V dropped 7 bases and J dropped 7; count of bases not matched to a gene: 18. The table came from immunoSEQ multiplex PCR; TCRdb's copy has only in-frame clones and leaves some out. The table shows 1.4 million to 1.5 million clones, with around 97% occurring only once. The rearrangement joins TRBV27 to TRBJ2-1; TRBD2 matches at 11 bases. Sequencing used naive CD4+ T cells sorted from blood. Noted subset: CD45RA+ positively selected. The sequence was obtained from a man younger than 40 in good health. CDR3 in amino acids: CASIGGGLAVPKTNEQFF. The CDR3, as DNA: TGTGCCAGCATTGGGGGGGGACTAGCGGTCCCCAAGACGAATGAGCAGTTCTTC.